These 22 T cell receptor beta chains came from one sample sequenced in a study of T cells in Graves' hyperthyroidism and ophthalmopathy. Researchers amplified the TCR beta CDR3 regions from RNA transcripts. Initially, a first-round RT-PCR of the TCR CDR3 employed the HTBI primer set. TCRdb recomputed calls from the multiplex PCR reads with MiXCR, one row per CDR3 protein. Found here are 300,000 to 450,000 distinct CDR3 sequences, approximately 25% of them singletons; the top ten hold around 67%. Sequencing used blood. These TCRs come from a man between 45 and 60 years old with Graves' hyperthyroidism.

This sequence joins TRBV19 and TRBJ1-1; D unresolved. The CDR3 contains 14 residues. Trimming removed 1 base from V and 5 bases from J, with 11 bases in between. Per germline, CDR1 LNHDA and CDR2 SQIVND (reference sequence). CDR3 coding DNA: TGTGCCAGTAGTATAGGGAGAGTTCCGACTGAAGCTTTCTTT. Its translation: CASSIGRVPTEAFF. Filled out from reference TRBV19 and TRBJ1-1, the complete variable domain reads DGGITQSPKYLFRKEGQNVTLSCEQNLNHDAMYWYRQDPGQGLRLIYYSQIVNDFQKGDIAEGYSVSREKKESFPLTVTSAQKNPTAFYLCASSIGRVPTEAFFGQGTRLTVV.

The chain is built from TRBV6-2 or TRBV6-3 and TRBJ1-5; 7 nucleotides line up with TRBD1. The V and J ends lost 5 bases and 3 bases, in that order; junction bases with no gene match: 7. This CDR3 contains 15 residues. Per germline, CDR1 MNHEY and CDR2 SVGEGT. This chain's CDR3 is CASSVGTANNQPQHF. CDR3 nucleotides: TGTGCCAGCAGTGTGGGGACAGCGAACAATCAGCCCCAGCATTTT.

This clonotype was counted only a few times. The chain recombines TRBV27 with TRBJ2-3, with D maybe TRBD1 (5 bases). This CDR3 has 13 amino acids. V lost 3 bases to trimming and J lost 5 bases, with 9 bases between them. In germline, CDR1 is MNHEY, CDR2 SMNVEV (reference sequence). DNA of the CDR3: TGTGCCAGCAGTTTCAGGGAAATAGATACGCAGTATTTT. Translation: CASSFREIDTQYF.

This clonotype was detected a few times. The chain combines TRBV12-5 with TRBJ2-4; the D gene could be TRBD1 or TRBD2 (5 bases each). V lost 2 bases and J lost 7, with 15 bases in between. CDR1 is LGHNT and CDR2 is FRNRAP in the germline V gene. The CDR3 runs 15 residues. In nucleotides, the CDR3 is TGTGCTAGTGGTTTGACCGTGGGGGAGATTAACATTCAGTACTTC. Residues: CASGLTVGEINIQYF.

Of note for this clonotype: At one end the junction does not follow the germline gene, possibly because of a read error. The rearrangement joins TRBV20-1 to TRBJ2-7; perhaps D is TRBD1 or TRBD2 (6 bases each). Germline assignment: CDR1 DFQATT and CDR2 SNEGSKA (reference sequence). The CDR3 sequence is 13 residues long. CDR3 sequence reads: CSAIWGASNEQYF. Here the CDR3 DNA reads TGCAGTGCTATTTGGGGGGCCTCCAACGAGCAGTACTTC.

This clonotype was seen ten or more times. The chain uses TRBV3-1 and TRBJ2-7; D uncertain. Germline V lookup: CDR1 LGHDT, CDR2 YNNKEL (reference sequence). Trimming stripped 1 base from V and 5 bases from J, with 6 bases between. The CDR3 is 12 residues long. The CDR3 DNA sequence: TGTGCCAGCAGCCAAGGTTCCAACGAGCAGTACTTC. Residues: CASSQGSNEQYF.

This clonotype was counted many times. The chain joins TRBV7-9 to TRBJ2-7; 12 positions match TRBD2. With V trimmed by 4 bases and J by 3 bases, 1 base remained unmatched. Germline V gene data show CDR1 as SEHNR and CDR2 as FQNEAQ (reference sequence). The CDR3 has 14 amino acids. Written as DNA, the CDR3 is TGTGCCAGCAGCTCTAGCGGGAGGGGCTACGAGCAGTACTTC. Amino acid sequence: CASSSSGRGYEQYF.

There are many counts of this clonotype. The V gene is TRBV5-1, the J gene TRBJ2-7; perhaps TRBD1 as D (6 bases). Germline V gene data show CDR1 as SGHRS and CDR2 as YFSETQ. The CDR3 runs to 15 residues. Trimming took 2 bases from V and 5 from J, leaving 17 bases between them. The CDR3 sequence: CASSLQGKRRDEQYF. The DNA of the CDR3 is TGCGCCAGCAGCTTACAGGGCAAGCGTCGGGACGAGCAGTACTTC.

This chain connects TRBV27 to TRBJ2-3; TRBD2 matches at 10 bases. CDR1 MNHEY and CDR2 SMNVEV come from the germline V gene (reference sequence). After removal of 5 bases from V and 6 bases from J, the junction contained 11 bases not matched to a gene. This CDR3 is built from 16 residues. Here the CDR3 reads CASSPTRLAGVDTQYF. DNA for the CDR3: TGTGCCAGCAGTCCCACCCGGCTAGCGGGAGTCGATACGCAGTATTTT.

The chain couples TRBV7-2 to TRBJ2-1; the match to TRBD2 covers 9 bases. The CDR3 extends over 15 amino acids. Germline lookup yields CDR1 SGHTA and CDR2 FQGNSA. V lost 1 base, J lost 10 bases, and 8 bases stayed unmatched. As DNA, the CDR3 is TGTGCCAGCAGCTTAGTTGCGGGAGGGCGGGGAGAGCAGTTCTTC. Amino acid sequence: CASSLVAGGRGEQFF. Supplemented by reference TRBV7-2 and TRBJ2-1, the full variable domain reads GAGVSQSPSNKVTEKGKDVELRCDPISGHTALYWYRQSLGQGLEFLIYFQGNSAPDKSGLPSDRFSAERTGGSVSTLTIQRTQQEDSAVYLCASSLVAGGRGEQFFGPGTRLTVL.

This clonotype was recorded at least ten times. The chain combines TRBV18 with TRBJ1-1; D remains ambiguous. The CDR3 length is 14 residues. The ends were cut back, 1 base at V and 2 bases at J, with 8 bases in the middle. Germline V gene sequence: CDR1 KGHSH, CDR2 LQKENI. The CDR3 coding sequence is TGTGCCAGCTCACCACGGGGTGCTAACACTGAAGCTTTCTTT. Its protein product is CASSPRGANTEAFF. The full variable domain, rest sourced from reference TRBV18 and TRBJ1-1, is NAGVMQNPRHLVRRRGQEARLRCSPMKGHSHVYWYRQLPEEGLKFMVYLQKENIIDESGMPKERFSAEFPKEGPSILRIQQVVRGDSAAYFCASSPRGANTEAFFGQGTRLTVV.

This clonotype was found a few times. The V call is TRBV12-3 or TRBV12-4, the J call TRBJ2-2, with 8 bases identical to TRBD1. The CDR3 runs 15 residues. The trim removed 6 bases at V and 1 base at J, leaving 4 bases unmatched. Here the CDR3 DNA reads TGTGCCAGCAGCCCCAGGGGGCTGAACACCGGGGAGCTGTTTTTT. This codes for CASSPRGLNTGELFF.

This clonotype has at least ten counts. The chain joins TRBV3-1 to TRBJ2-1; 7 bases are a match to TRBD2. J lost 13 bases, V lost 5 bases, and 8 bases had no gene match. CDR3 length equals 12 residues. Germline lookup yields CDR1 LGHDT and CDR2 YNNKEL (reference sequence). The CDR3 spells CASSETSLPQFF. CDR3 bases: TGTGCCAGCAGCGAGACTAGCCTCCCTCAGTTCTTC.

This clonotype was recorded at least ten times. The chain links TRBV2 to TRBJ2-1, with D possibly being TRBD1 (6 bases). The germline V and J ends were trimmed by 6 bases and 6 bases, with 15 bases remaining between them. This CDR3 comprises 14 residues. Germline CDR1 SNHLY, CDR2 FYNNEI. CDR3 protein: CASSRDKLPNEQFF. The CDR3 DNA reads as TGTGCCAGCAGCCGGGACAAACTCCCCAATGAGCAGTTCTTC.

This clonotype was detected ten times or more. Here the CDR3 reads CSARSRREQSYEQYF. The CDR3 coding sequence is TGCAGTGCTAGGTCTCGGCGGGAACAGTCCTACGAGCAGTACTTC. The chain employs TRBV20-1 and TRBJ2-7; perhaps TRBD2 as D (6 bases). Trimming cost V 3 bases and J 1 base, with 16 bases left between them. The germline CDR1 and CDR2 sequences are DFQATT and SNEGSKA (reference sequence). The CDR3 runs to 15 residues.

This clonotype was seen a single time. The gene calls are TRBV24-1 and TRBJ2-2, with 9 bases that match TRBD2. Germline values: CDR1 KGHDR, CDR2 SFDVKD. The CDR3 is made up of 15 amino acids. V gave up 4 bases and J gave up 5 bases; unmatched junction bases: 4. CDR3 in DNA: TGTGCCACCAGTGACGCAAGCGGGAGGACCGGGGAGCTGTTTTTT. Translated, it gives CATSDASGRTGELFF.

This clonotype was detected only a few times. This chain joins TRBV12-5 and TRBJ2-1; 11 bases map to TRBD2. Losses at the gene ends were 4 bases for V and 9 bases for J; bases not matched to a gene: 14. This CDR3 has 17 residues. Germline V gives CDR1 LGHNT, CDR2 FRNRAP. Here the CDR3 DNA reads TGTGCTAGTGGTTCCCTTCGCACTAGCGGGAGTTGGGCTGAGCAGTTCTTC. This sequence encodes CASGSLRTSGSWAEQFF.

With respect to this clonotype: A junction boundary mismatches the germline segment, possibly from a read error. The V call is TRBV5-4, the J call TRBJ2-1, with 9 positions matching TRBD1. CDR3 length equals 14 residues. Germline CDR1 is SGHNT and CDR2 is YYREEE (reference sequence). CDR3 protein: CASSQGQGRNDQFF. DNA of the CDR3: TGTGCCAGCAGCCAGGGACAGGGTAGGAATGACCAGTTCTTC.

In this sample, this clonotype turned up a few times. The chain joins TRBV7-3 to TRBJ2-5, with 8 bases matching TRBD1. V shed 2 bases, J shed 5 bases, and the junction held 4 bases outside the gene matches. CDR1 is SGHTA and CDR2 is FQGTGA in the germline V gene. CDR3 size: 14 residues. The chain's CDR3 is CASSLSGGVETQYF. CDR3 sequence (DNA): TGTGCCAGCAGCTTATCAGGGGGCGTGGAGACCCAGTACTTC.

This clonotype was seen a few times. The chain is built from TRBV11-2 and TRBJ2-2; tentative D call: TRBD2 (5 bases). V was shortened by 5 bases and J by 6 bases, with 10 bases between the two germline ends. The CDR3 contains 13 residues. From germline, CDR1 is SGHAT and CDR2 FQNNGV. The CDR3 region has the DNA TGTGCCAGCAGCCCCGCGAGGGCCGGGGAGCTGTTTTTT. Translation gives CASSPARAGELFF. Supplemented by reference TRBV11-2 and TRBJ2-2, the full variable domain reads EAGVAQSPRYKIIEKRQSVAFWCNPISGHATLYWYQQILGQGPKLLIQFQNNGVVDDSQLPKDRFSAERLKGVDSTLKIQPAKLEDSAVYLCASSPARAGELFFGEGSRLTVL.

This clonotype was seen a few times. The J gene is TRBJ2-7, the V gene TRBV6-7, with a weak D call TRBD2 (6 bases). TRBV6-7 is an ORF, with its function uncertain. The germline V and J ends were trimmed by 6 bases and 5 bases, with 17 bases remaining between them. This CDR3 comprises 14 residues. The CDR3 DNA reads as TGTGCCAGCAGACAAGGGACTGACGGCGACGAGCAGTACTTC. Translating gives CASRQGTDGDEQYF.

This clonotype was picked up a small number of times. The chain carries TRBV29-1 and TRBJ2-5, with TRBD2 as a possible D gene (7 bases). In germline, CDR1 is SQVTM, CDR2 ANQGSEA. This CDR3 is built from 13 residues. The ends were cut back, 5 bases at V and 5 bases at J, with 15 bases in the middle. The CDR3 DNA sequence: TGCAGCGTTCCAAGGGGGGGTCCGGAGACCCAGTACTTC. It yields the protein CSVPRGGPETQYF.